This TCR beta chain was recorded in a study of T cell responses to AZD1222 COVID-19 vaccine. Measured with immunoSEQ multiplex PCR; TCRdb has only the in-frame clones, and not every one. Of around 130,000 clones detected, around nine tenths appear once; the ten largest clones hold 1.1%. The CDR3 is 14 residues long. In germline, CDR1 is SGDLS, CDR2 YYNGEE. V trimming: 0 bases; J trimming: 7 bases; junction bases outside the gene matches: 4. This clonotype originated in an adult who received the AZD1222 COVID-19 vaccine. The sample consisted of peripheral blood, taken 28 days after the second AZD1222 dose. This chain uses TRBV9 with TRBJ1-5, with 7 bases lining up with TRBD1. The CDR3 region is CASSVGGGRQPQHF. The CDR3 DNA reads TGTGCCAGCAGCGTAGGAGGGGGCAGGCAGCCCCAGCATTTT.